This record looks at one T cell receptor beta chain sequence and its context. This sample stems from a study of blood T cell repertoires in COVID-19. Study context: COVID-19 samples collected from the United States, Italy and Spain covered acute and convalescent phases. PBMCs, B-cell-depleted T cells, or T cells were the source of the cDNA or gDNA that made up the material.

How the authors handled the data: Amplification of reference gene primers was used by the study to estimate nucleated cell counts. Sequencing was performed with immunoSEQ multiplex PCR; in TCRdb, only in-frame clones are kept and a portion is missing. Clone size and the V and J calls come from that table; the DNA yielded D and trimming. The data show 160,000 or so clones, approximately 81% seen once. Germline CDR1 reads LGHDT; CDR2 reads YNNKEL (reference sequence). Trimming left V 4 bases short and J 4 bases short, with 12 bases between. This CDR3 is 14 amino acids long. The chain has TRBV3-1 (or the pseudogene TRBV3-2) and TRBJ2-3, with D tentatively TRBD2 (5 bases). This receptor was identified in a man aged 35 to 55 with acute or convalescent COVID-19. The specimen was peripheral blood. The CDR3 DNA reads as TGTGCCAGCAGCCCTCGGGAAGTAGCAGATACGCAGTATTTT. Amino acid sequence: CASSPREVADTQYF.